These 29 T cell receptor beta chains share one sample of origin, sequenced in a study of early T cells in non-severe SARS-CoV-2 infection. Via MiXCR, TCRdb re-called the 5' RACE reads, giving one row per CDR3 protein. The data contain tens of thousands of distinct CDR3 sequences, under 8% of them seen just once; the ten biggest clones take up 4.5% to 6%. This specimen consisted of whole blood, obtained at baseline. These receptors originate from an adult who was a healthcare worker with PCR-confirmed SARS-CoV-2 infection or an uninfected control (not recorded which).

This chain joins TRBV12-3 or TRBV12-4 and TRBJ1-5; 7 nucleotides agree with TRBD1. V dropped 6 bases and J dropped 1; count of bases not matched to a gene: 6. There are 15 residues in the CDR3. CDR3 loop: CASRVTGASNQPQHF. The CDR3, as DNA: TGTGCCAGCAGAGTAACAGGGGCCAGCAATCAGCCCCAGCATTTT.

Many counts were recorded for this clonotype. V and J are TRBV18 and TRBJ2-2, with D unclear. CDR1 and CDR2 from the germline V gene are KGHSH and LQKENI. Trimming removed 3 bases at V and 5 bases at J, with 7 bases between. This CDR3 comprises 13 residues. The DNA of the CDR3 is TGTGCCAGCTCACCTGCCCTAACCGGGGAGCTGTTTTTT. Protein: CASSPALTGELFF.

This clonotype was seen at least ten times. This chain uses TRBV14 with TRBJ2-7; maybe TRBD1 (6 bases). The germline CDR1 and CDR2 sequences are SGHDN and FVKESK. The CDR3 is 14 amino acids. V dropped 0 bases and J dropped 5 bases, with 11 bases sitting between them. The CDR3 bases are TGTGCCAGCAGCCAAGATCCAGGGGCCCACGAGCAGTACTTC. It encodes CASSQDPGAHEQYF.

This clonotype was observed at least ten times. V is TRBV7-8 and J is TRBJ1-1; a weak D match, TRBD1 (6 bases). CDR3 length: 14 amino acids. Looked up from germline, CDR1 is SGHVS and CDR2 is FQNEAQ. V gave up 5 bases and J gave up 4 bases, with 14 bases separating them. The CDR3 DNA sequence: TGTGCCAGCAGCCGCCAAGTAGGGGGCACTGAAGCTTTCTTT. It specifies CASSRQVGGTEAFF.

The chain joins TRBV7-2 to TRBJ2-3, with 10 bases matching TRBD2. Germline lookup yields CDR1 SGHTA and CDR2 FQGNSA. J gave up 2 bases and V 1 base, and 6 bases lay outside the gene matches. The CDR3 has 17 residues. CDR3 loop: CASSLESGGAVTDTQYF. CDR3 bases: TGTGCCAGCAGCTTAGAGAGCGGGGGGGCTGTCACAGATACGCAGTATTTT.

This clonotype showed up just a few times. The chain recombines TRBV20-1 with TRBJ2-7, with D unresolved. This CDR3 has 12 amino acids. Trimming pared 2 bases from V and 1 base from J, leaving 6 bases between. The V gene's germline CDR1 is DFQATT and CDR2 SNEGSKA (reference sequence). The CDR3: CSARLGSYEQYF. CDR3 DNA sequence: TGCAGTGCTAGATTGGGGTCCTACGAGCAGTACTTC.

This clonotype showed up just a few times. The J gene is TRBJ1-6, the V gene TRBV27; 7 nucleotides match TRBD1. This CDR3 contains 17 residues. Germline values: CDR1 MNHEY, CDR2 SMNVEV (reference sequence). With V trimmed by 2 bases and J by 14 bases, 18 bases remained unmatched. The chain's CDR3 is CASSLELGDSNNSALHF. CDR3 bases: TGTGCCAGCAGTTTAGAGCTCGGGGACAGCAATAATTCGGCCCTCCACTTT.

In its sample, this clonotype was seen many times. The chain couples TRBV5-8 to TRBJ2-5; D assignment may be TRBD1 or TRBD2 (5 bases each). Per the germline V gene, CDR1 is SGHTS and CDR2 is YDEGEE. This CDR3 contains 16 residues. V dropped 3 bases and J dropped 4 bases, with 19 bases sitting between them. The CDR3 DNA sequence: TGTGCCAGCAGCTACGGGACCGCCCGAAAGGGAGAGACCCAGTACTTC. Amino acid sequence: CASSYGTARKGETQYF. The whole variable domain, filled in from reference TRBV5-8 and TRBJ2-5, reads EAGVTQSPTHLIKTRGQQATLRCSPISGHTSVYWYQQALGLGLQFLLWYDEGEERNRGNFPPRFSGRQFPNYSSELNVNALELEDSALYLCASSYGTARKGETQYFGPGTRLLVL.

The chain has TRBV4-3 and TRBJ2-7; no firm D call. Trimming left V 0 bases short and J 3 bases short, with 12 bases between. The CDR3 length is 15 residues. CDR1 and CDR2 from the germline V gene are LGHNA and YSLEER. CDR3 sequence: CASSQEIGRSYEQYF. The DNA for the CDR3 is TGCGCCAGCAGCCAAGAAATAGGACGGAGCTACGAGCAGTACTTC.

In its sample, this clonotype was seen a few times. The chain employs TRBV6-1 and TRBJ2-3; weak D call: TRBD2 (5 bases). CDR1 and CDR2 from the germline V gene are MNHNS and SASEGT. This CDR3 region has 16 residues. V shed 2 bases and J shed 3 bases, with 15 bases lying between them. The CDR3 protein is CASSEYPSPYTDTQYF. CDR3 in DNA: TGTGCCAGCAGTGAATATCCTAGCCCTTATACAGATACGCAGTATTTT.

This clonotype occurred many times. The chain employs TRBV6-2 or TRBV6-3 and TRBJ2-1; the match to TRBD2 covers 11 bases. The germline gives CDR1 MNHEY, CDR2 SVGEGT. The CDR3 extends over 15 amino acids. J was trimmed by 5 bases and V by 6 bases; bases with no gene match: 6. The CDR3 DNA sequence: TGTGCCAGCAGCCCACTAGCGGGGGCCGACAATGAGCAGTTCTTC. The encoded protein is CASSPLAGADNEQFF.

The CDR3 bases are TGTGCCAGCAGACCACCGGGACAGGGCCATCAGCCCCAGCATTTT. Encoded protein: CASRPPGQGHQPQHF. The chain uses TRBV6-2 or TRBV6-3 and TRBJ1-5, with TRBD1 matching 9 bases. Germline V gene lookup returns CDR1 MNHEY and CDR2 SVGEGT. This CDR3 comprises 15 residues. V shed 6 bases and J 5 bases; nucleotides not matched to a gene: 8.

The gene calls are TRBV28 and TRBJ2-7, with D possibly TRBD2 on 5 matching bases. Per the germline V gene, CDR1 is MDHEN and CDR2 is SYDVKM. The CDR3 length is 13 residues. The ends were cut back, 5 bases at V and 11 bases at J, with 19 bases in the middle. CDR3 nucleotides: TGTGCCAGCAGTCCATACCCCGGGCCCGGGGAGTACTTC. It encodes CASSPYPGPGEYF.

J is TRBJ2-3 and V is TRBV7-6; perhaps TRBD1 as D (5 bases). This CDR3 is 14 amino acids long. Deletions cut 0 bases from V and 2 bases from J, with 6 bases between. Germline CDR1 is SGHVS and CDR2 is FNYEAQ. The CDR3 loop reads CASSLAGDTDTQYF. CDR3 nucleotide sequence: TGTGCCAGCAGCTTAGCAGGGGACACAGATACGCAGTATTTT.

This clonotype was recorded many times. CDR3 nucleotides: TGTGCCAGCAGCTCTACCGGGACACTAGTCTACGAGCAGTACTTC. This codes for CASSSTGTLVYEQYF. This sequence joins TRBV2 and TRBJ2-7; maybe TRBD1 (6 bases). V was shortened by 6 bases and J by 3 bases, with 18 bases between the two germline ends. This CDR3 has 15 amino acids. Germline CDR1 reads SNHLY; CDR2 reads FYNNEI.

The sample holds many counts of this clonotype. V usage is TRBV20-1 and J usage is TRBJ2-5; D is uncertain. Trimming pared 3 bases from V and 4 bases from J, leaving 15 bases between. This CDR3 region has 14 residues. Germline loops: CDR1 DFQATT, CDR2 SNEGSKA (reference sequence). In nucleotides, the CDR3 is TGCAGTGCTAGGTTTCTAGTACCGATAGAGACCCAGTACTTC. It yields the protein CSARFLVPIETQYF.

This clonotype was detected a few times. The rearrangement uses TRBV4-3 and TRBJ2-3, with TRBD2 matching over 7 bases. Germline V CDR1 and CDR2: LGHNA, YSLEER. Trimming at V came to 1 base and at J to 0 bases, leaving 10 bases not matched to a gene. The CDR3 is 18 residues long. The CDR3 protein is CASSQANPSGASTDTQYF. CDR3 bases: TGCGCCAGCAGCCAAGCCAATCCCAGCGGGGCAAGCACAGATACGCAGTATTTT.

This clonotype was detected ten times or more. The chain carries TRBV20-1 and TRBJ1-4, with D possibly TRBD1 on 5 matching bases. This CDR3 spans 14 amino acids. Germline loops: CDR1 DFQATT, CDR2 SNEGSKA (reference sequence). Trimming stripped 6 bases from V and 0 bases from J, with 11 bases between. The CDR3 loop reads CSASDSTTNEKLFF. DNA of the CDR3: TGCAGTGCGTCTGACAGCACAACTAATGAAAAACTGTTTTTT.

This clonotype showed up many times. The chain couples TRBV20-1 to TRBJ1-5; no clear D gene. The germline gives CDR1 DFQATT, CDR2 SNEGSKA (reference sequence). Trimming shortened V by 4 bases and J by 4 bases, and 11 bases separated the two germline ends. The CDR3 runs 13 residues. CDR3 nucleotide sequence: TGCAGTGCTAAAGACGGAAATAATCAGCCCCAGCATTTT. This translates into CSAKDGNNQPQHF.

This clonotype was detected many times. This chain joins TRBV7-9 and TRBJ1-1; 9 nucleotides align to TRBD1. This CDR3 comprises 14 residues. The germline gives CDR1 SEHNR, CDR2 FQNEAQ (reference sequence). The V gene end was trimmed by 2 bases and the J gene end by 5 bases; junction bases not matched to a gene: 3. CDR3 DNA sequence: TGTGCCAGCAGCTTATGGGACAGGGTTACTGAAGCTTTCTTT. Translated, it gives CASSLWDRVTEAFF. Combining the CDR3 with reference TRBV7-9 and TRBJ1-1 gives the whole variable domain DTGVSQNPRHKITKRGQNVTFRCDPISEHNRLYWYRQTLGQGPEFLTYFQNEAQLEKSRLLSDRFSAERPKGSFSTLEIQRTEQGDSAMYLCASSLWDRVTEAFFGQGTRLTVV.

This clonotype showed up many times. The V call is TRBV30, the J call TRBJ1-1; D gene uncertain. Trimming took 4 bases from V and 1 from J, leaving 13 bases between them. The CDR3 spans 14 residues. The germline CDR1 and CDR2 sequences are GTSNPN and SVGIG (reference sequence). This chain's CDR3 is CAWIFGQANTEAFF. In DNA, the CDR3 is TGTGCCTGGATTTTTGGGCAGGCGAACACTGAAGCTTTCTTT. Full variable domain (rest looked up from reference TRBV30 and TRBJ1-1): SQTIHQWPATLVQPVGSPLSLECTVEGTSNPNLYWYRQAAGRGLQLLFYSVGIGQISSEVPQNLSASRPQDRQFILSSKKLLLSDSGFYLCAWIFGQANTEAFFGQGTRLTVV.

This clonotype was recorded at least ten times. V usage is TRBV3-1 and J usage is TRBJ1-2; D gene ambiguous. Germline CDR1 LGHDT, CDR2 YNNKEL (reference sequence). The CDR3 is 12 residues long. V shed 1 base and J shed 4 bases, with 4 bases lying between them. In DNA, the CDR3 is TGTGCCAGCAGCCAAGCTACCTATGGCTACACCTTC. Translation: CASSQATYGYTF.

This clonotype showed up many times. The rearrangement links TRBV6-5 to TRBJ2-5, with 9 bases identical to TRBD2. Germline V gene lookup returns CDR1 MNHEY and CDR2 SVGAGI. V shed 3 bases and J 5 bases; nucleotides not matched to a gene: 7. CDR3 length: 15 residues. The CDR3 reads CASSYSGTSQETQYF. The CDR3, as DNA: TGTGCCAGCAGTTATTCTGGGACTAGCCAGGAGACCCAGTACTTC.

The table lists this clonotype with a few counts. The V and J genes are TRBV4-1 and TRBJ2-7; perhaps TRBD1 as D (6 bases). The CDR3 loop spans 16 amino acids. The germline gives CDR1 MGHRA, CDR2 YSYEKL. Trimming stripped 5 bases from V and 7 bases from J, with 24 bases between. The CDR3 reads CASSTQPGVLSEEQYF. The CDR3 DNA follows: TGCGCCAGCAGCACCCAGCCAGGGGTCTTATCCGAGGAGCAGTACTTC.

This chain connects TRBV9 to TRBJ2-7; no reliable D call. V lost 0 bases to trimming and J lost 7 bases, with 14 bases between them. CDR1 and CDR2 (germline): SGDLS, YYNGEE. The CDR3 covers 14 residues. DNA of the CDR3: TGTGCCAGCAGCGTAGATGGAAGGGTCCAGGAGCAGTACTTC. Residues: CASSVDGRVQEQYF.

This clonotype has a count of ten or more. The DNA of the CDR3 is TGTGCCAGCAGTCGCGGACGGATATCTGGAAACACCATATATTTT. Its protein is CASSRGRISGNTIYF. V and J are TRBV7-9 and TRBJ1-3; D is ambiguous. The CDR3 consists of 15 residues. CDR1 is SEHNR and CDR2 is FQNEAQ in the germline V gene (reference sequence). The V and J ends lost 6 bases and 1 base respectively, with 13 bases between them.

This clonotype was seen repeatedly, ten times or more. CDR3 DNA sequence: TGTGCCAGCAGTTTATCACAGACCCAGTACTTC. Translation: CASSLSQTQYF. The chain employs TRBV12-3 or TRBV12-4 and TRBJ2-5; D gene uncertain. V lost 2 bases and J 6 bases, leaving 4 bases between the germline ends. There are 11 residues in the CDR3.

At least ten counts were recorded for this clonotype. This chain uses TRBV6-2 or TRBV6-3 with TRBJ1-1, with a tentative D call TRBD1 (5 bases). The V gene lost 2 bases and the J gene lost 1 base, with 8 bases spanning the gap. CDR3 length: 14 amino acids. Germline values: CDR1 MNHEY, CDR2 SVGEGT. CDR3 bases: TGTGCCAGCAGTTACCAGGGAGGGAACACTGAAGCTTTCTTT. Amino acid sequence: CASSYQGGNTEAFF.

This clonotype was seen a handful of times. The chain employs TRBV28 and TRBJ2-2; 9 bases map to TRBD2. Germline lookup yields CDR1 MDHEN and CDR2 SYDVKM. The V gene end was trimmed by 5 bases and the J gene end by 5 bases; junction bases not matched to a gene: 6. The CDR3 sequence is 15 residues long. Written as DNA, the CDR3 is TGTGCCAGCAGTACGTTGGCGGGGGGGACCGGGGAGCTGTTTTTT. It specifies CASSTLAGGTGELFF.